This T cell receptor beta chain was identified in a study of T cells in women clearing cervical HPV infection. Overall study: Only a few women had HLA typing results available. General study results and limits: Each sample's T-cell count was unknown, possibly confounding richness. Repertoire richness, not evenness, was significantly elevated in CIN3+ cases versus controls.

immunoSEQ multiplex PCR used an average of 1200 ng genomic DNA. Profiling relied on immunoSEQ multiplex PCR, and the TCRdb table lists in-frame clones only, not all of them. This sample's table reports tens of thousands of clones. To note about this clone: Its target is not known. The DNA ends 3 residues before the CDR3 does, and the rest of the CDR3 is filled in from the germline J gene.

Germline V gene sequence: CDR1 SGHTA, CDR2 FQGTGA. The CDR3 runs to 15 residues. Material for sequencing was blood buffy coat. J is TRBJ1-1 and V is TRBV7-3; 7 bases align to TRBD1. This TCR derives from a woman aged 18-70 years with a cervical HPV16 infection that either progressed to CIN3+ or cleared (not recorded which). This CDR3 is CASSTREGAPWQAFF. The CDR3 bases that were read are TGTGCCAGCAGCACAAGGGAGGGGGCTCCATGGCAA. The full variable domain, with the rest looked up from reference TRBV7-3 and TRBJ1-1, is GAGVSQTPSNKVTEKGKYVELRCDPISGHTALYWYRQSLGQGPEFLIYFQGTGAADDSGLPNDRFFAVRPEGSVSTLKIQRTERGDSAVYLCASSTREGAPWQAFFGQGTRLTVV.